The TCR beta chain described here comes from a study of cytotoxic CD8 clonotypes in ibrutinib-treated CLL. Whole-study findings and limits: Collection times varied between progressing and sustained-remission patients. Contraction or stability on treatment was seen for public clonotypes, which were uncommon. Researchers report that baseline clonality outpaced age-matched healthy donors and tracked circulating CD8+ T-cell counts.

As regards this clone: Its antigen is as yet unknown.

Depths of 1 in 200,000 to 1 in 1 million T cells were the sequencing target. This table comes from immunoSEQ multiplex PCR, and its TCRdb copy is limited to in-frame clones, with some not included. The sample has roughly 56,000 clones; approximately 71% are singletons. The ends lost 7 bases at V and 7 bases at J; junction bases unmatched: 2. Germline loops: CDR1 MNHEY, CDR2 SMNVEV (reference sequence). The CDR3 extends over 13 amino acids. This sequence originates from a human donor with chronic lymphocytic leukemia. V is TRBV27 and J is TRBJ1-4, with TRBD1 matching over 11 bases. The material was PBMCs, obtained after 12 months of ibrutinib treatment. CDR3 loop: CASKDRGLEKLFF. CDR3 sequence (DNA): TGTGCCAGCAAGGACAGGGGGCTTGAAAAACTGTTTTTT.